A single sample is the source of the 21 T cell receptor beta chains below, sequenced in a study of early T cells in non-severe SARS-CoV-2 infection. From the 5' RACE reads, TCRdb called clonotypes with MiXCR, one entry per CDR3 protein. The sample holds more than 90,000 distinct CDR3 sequences, roughly 13% seen once. Sequenced input: whole blood. The receptors were gathered from an adult who was a healthcare worker with PCR-confirmed SARS-CoV-2 infection or an uninfected control (not recorded which).

The chain uses TRBV7-9 and TRBJ1-3; D remains unclear. This CDR3 has 16 amino acids. CDR1 is SEHNR, CDR2 FQNEAQ, per germline (reference sequence). With 0 bases removed from V and 0 bases from J, the gap between germline ends came to 9 bases. In nucleotides, the CDR3 is TGTGCCAGCAGCTTAGCGAAGGGCTACTCTGGAAACACCATATATTTT. Its protein is CASSLAKGYSGNTIYF.

Concerning this clonotype itself: A much larger clone differs by one base, so this may be a read error. The gene calls are TRBV7-3 and TRBJ1-3; D call uncertain. There are 14 residues in the CDR3. The germline V gene has CDR1 SGHTA and CDR2 FQGTGA. In DNA, the CDR3 is TGTGCCAGCTGCTTGGATCCCTCTGGAAACACCATATATTTT. This translates into CASCLDPSGNTIYF.

This clonotype was detected many times. This chain links TRBV4-2 with TRBJ2-1, with 9 bases aligning to TRBD2. Germline CDR1 reads LGHNA; CDR2 reads YNFKEQ. The V and J ends lost 8 bases and 8 bases, in that order; junction bases with no gene match: 13. The length of the CDR3 is 15 residues. The CDR3 coding sequence is TGTGCCAGCCACCATATGGGCGGGGGGGCCTATGAGCAGTTCTTC. Translated, it gives CASHHMGGGAYEQFF.

The chain carries TRBV5-1 and TRBJ2-5; D could derive from TRBD1 or TRBD2 (5 bases each). The V and J ends lost 3 bases and 5 bases respectively, with 14 bases between them. From germline, CDR1 is SGHRS and CDR2 YFSETQ. The CDR3 extends over 14 amino acids. CDR3 sequence (DNA): TGCGCCAGCAGCTCCCTGGACGGGGCCGAGACCCAGTACTTC. Its protein product is CASSSLDGAETQYF.

This clonotype was counted at least ten times. V and J are TRBV29-1 and TRBJ2-3; 7 bases align to TRBD1. The V and J ends lost 7 bases and 2 bases, in that order; junction bases with no gene match: 12. The CDR3 loop spans 15 amino acids. CDR1 is SQVTM and CDR2 is ANQGSEA in the germline V gene. The CDR3 nucleotides read TGCAGCGCCAGACCTGGGACAGATAACACAGATACGCAGTATTTT. Residues: CSARPGTDNTDTQYF.

The V and J genes are TRBV9 and TRBJ1-2; 8 bases are a match to TRBD1. This CDR3 comprises 14 residues. Germline V CDR1 and CDR2: SGDLS, YYNGEE. Trimming removed 3 bases from V and 0 bases from J; junction bases left unmatched: 1. In nucleotides, the CDR3 is TGTGCCAGCAGCGACAGGGGGGCTAACTATGGCTACACCTTC. It translates to CASSDRGANYGYTF.

This clonotype was observed at least ten times. This rearrangement joins TRBV18 to TRBJ2-2; D gene uncertain. V shed 5 bases and J shed 0 bases, with 1 base lying between them. The CDR3 has 12 residues. Germline CDR1 KGHSH, CDR2 LQKENI. CDR3: CASSANTGELFF. CDR3 sequence (DNA): TGTGCCAGCTCAGCGAACACCGGGGAGCTGTTTTTT.

This clonotype was seen repeatedly, ten times or more. V and J are TRBV20-1 and TRBJ2-3; 9 nucleotides line up with TRBD2. The germline V gene has CDR1 DFQATT and CDR2 SNEGSKA (reference sequence). The CDR3 consists of 14 residues. V shed 6 bases, J shed 1 base, and the junction held 5 bases outside the gene matches. CDR3 bases: TGCAGTGCCCAACCTAGCGGGGGCACAGATACGCAGTATTTT. Its translation: CSAQPSGGTDTQYF.

For this clonotype: This may be a read error: a much more frequent sequence differs by one nucleotide. The chain has TRBV18 and TRBJ2-3, with D unresolved. This CDR3 contains 15 residues. The germline V gene has CDR1 KGHSH and CDR2 LQKENI. The CDR3 sequence: CASSPITSSTDTLYF. As DNA, the CDR3 is TGTGCCAGCTCCCCTATCACGTCGAGCACAGATACGCTGTATTTT.

This clonotype was detected only a few times. This chain joins TRBV29-1 and TRBJ1-2; tentative D call: TRBD1 (6 bases). Trimming shortened V by 3 bases and J by 8 bases, and 13 bases separated the two germline ends. In germline, CDR1 is SQVTM, CDR2 ANQGSEA. The length of the CDR3 is 12 residues. The chain's CDR3 is CSVEAGAYGYTF. The CDR3, as DNA: TGCAGCGTTGAGGCGGGGGCCTACGGCTACACCTTC.

In its sample, this clonotype was seen a few times. This sequence joins TRBV28 and TRBJ1-4, with a weak D call TRBD1 (6 bases). The germline CDR1 and CDR2 sequences are MDHEN and SYDVKM. Trimming cost V 5 bases and J 5 bases, with 15 bases left between them. The CDR3 has 15 residues. The CDR3 region has the DNA TGTGCCAGCAGTCAACCACAGGGTCTAAATGAAAAACTGTTTTTT. Translation: CASSQPQGLNEKLFF.

This clonotype was recorded a few times. This chain uses TRBV28 with TRBJ1-1; TRBD1 agrees at 9 bases. Germline V gives CDR1 MDHEN, CDR2 SYDVKM. The CDR3 contains 16 residues. The J segment lost 4 bases and the V segment lost 6 bases, leaving 12 bases of the junction unmatched. The DNA of the CDR3 is TGTGCCAGCAGATTCACACAGGGGGCGGGGGTCACTGAAGCTTTCTTT. It is translated as CASRFTQGAGVTEAFF. The full variable domain, its missing parts supplied by reference TRBV28 and TRBJ1-1, is DVKVTQSSRYLVKRTGEKVFLECVQDMDHENMFWYRQDPGLGLRLIYFSYDVKMKEKGDIPEGYSVSREKKERFSLILESASTNQTSMYLCASRFTQGAGVTEAFFGQGTRLTVV.

The chain combines TRBV6-5 with TRBJ1-2; D gene unclear. Germline CDR1 MNHEY, CDR2 SVGAGI. Trimming stripped 6 bases from V and 1 base from J, with 18 bases between. This CDR3 contains 16 residues. CDR3 amino acids: CASSPIGRDGNYGYTF. CDR3 nucleotides: TGTGCCAGCAGCCCCATTGGGCGCGACGGTAACTATGGCTACACCTTC.

The chain has TRBV6-6 and TRBJ2-5, with 8 bases lining up with TRBD2. CDR3 size: 15 residues. The V gene's germline CDR1 is MNHNY and CDR2 SVGAGI (reference sequence). The V segment lost 1 base and the J segment 2 bases; nucleotides outside the gene matches: 3. CDR3 loop: CASSYYPGGQETQYF. DNA for the CDR3: TGTGCCAGCAGTTACTACCCGGGGGGGCAAGAGACCCAGTACTTC.

This clonotype was counted ten times or more. The chain joins TRBV12-3 or TRBV12-4 to TRBJ2-1, with 13 bases lining up with TRBD2. This CDR3 comprises 13 residues. The V gene end was trimmed by 5 bases and the J gene end by 14 bases; junction bases not matched to a gene: 6. The CDR3 here is CASSPGGLAGEFF. The CDR3 DNA reads TGTGCCAGCAGTCCCGGCGGACTAGCGGGGGAGTTCTTC.

This clonotype has a handful of counts. CDR3 bases: TGTGCCAGCAGCCAGGGTAATAGCAATCAGCCCCAGCATTTT. Translating it yields CASSQGNSNQPQHF. The chain couples TRBV3-1 to TRBJ1-5, with unresolved D. V lost 3 bases to trimming and J lost 0 bases, with 6 bases between them. In germline, CDR1 is LGHDT, CDR2 YNNKEL (reference sequence). CDR3 length: 14 amino acids.

This clonotype appeared many times. This sequence joins TRBV7-9 and TRBJ2-7; no reliable D call. The ends were cut back, 8 bases at V and 2 bases at J, with 16 bases in the middle. CDR1 is SEHNR and CDR2 is FQNEAQ in the germline V gene (reference sequence). The CDR3 spans 14 residues. The DNA of the CDR3 is TGTGCCAGCGGTTTTGCCGGCGCGACCTACGAGCAGTACTTC. This sequence encodes CASGFAGATYEQYF.

This clonotype was detected many times. V and J are TRBV28 and TRBJ2-1; D is uncertain. V lost 3 bases to trimming and J lost 9 bases, with 3 bases between them. This CDR3 is built from 10 residues. CDR1 and CDR2 (germline): MDHEN, SYDVKM. The CDR3 nucleotides are TGTGCCAGCAGTTTCGGTGAGCAGTTCTTC. Translation: CASSFGEQFF.

The V call is TRBV6-2 or TRBV6-3, the J call TRBJ2-7, with D perhaps matching TRBD2 (5 bases). CDR3 size: 13 residues. Trimming stripped 5 bases from V and 2 bases from J, with 10 bases between. The germline gives CDR1 MNHEY, CDR2 SVGEGT. CDR3 loop: CASSQAGTYEQYF. DNA of the CDR3: TGTGCCAGCAGTCAAGCCGGGACCTACGAGCAGTACTTC.

This clonotype has more than one count but fewer than ten. The rearrangement links TRBV6-2 or TRBV6-3 to TRBJ2-3; D is unclear. V gave up 11 bases and J gave up 4 bases, with 10 bases separating them. This CDR3 region has 11 residues. CDR1 is MNHEY and CDR2 is SVGEGT in the germline V gene. The CDR3 DNA reads TGTGCCGCCGCCTCATCAGATACGCAGTATTTT. This encodes CAAASSDTQYF.

This clonotype has a handful of counts. The CDR3 sequence: CASSFPGQPQHF. CDR3 nucleotides: TGTGCCAGCAGCTTCCCCGGACAGCCCCAGCATTTT. V gene TRBV7-9 combines with J gene TRBJ1-5; D call uncertain. V gave up 3 bases and J gave up 7 bases, with 7 bases separating them. CDR1 is SEHNR and CDR2 is FQNEAQ in the germline V gene (reference sequence). The CDR3 loop spans 12 amino acids. Complete variable domain (other parts from reference TRBV7-9 and TRBJ1-5): DTGVSQNPRHKITKRGQNVTFRCDPISEHNRLYWYRQTLGQGPEFLTYFQNEAQLEKSRLLSDRFSAERPKGSFSTLEIQRTEQGDSAMYLCASSFPGQPQHFGDGTRLSIL.